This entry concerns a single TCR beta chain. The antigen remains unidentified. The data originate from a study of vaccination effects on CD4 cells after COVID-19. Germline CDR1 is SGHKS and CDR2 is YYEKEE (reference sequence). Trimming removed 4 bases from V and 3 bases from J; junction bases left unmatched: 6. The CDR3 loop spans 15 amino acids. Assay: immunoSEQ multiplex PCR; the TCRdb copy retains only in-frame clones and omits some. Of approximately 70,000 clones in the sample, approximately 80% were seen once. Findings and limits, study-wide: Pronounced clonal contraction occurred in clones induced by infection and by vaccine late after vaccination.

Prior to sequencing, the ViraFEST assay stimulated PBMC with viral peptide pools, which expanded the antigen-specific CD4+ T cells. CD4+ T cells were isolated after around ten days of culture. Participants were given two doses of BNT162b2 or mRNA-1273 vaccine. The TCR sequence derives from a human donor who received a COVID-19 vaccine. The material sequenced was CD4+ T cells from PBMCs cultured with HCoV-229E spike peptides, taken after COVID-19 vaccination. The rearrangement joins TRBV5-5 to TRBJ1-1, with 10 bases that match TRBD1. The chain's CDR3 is CASSTRQGAHTEAFF. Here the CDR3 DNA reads TGTGCCAGCAGCACCCGACAGGGGGCTCACACTGAAGCTTTCTTT. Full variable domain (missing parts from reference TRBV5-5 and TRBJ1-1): DAGVTQSPTHLIKTRGQQVTLRCSPISGHKSVSWYQQVLGQGPQFIFQYYEKEERGRGNFPDRFSARQFPNYSSELNVNALLLGDSALYLCASSTRQGAHTEAFFGQGTRLTVV.